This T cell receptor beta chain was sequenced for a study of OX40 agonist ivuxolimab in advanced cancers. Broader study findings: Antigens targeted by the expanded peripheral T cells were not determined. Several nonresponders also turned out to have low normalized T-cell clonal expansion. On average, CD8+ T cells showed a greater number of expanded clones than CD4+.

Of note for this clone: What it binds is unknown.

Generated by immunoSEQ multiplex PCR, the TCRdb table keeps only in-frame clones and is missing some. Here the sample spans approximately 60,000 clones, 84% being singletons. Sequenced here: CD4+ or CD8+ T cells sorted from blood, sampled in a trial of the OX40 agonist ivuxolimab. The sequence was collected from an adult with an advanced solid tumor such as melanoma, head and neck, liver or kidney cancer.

CDR3 residues: CASSLMGSSYNEQFF. The CDR3 nucleotides read TGTGCCAGCAGCTTAATGGGGAGCTCCTACAATGAGCAGTTCTTC. The chain is built from TRBV7-8 and TRBJ2-1; possible D gene TRBD2, 5 bases. The CDR3 runs 15 residues. The V end lost 2 bases, the J end lost 0 bases, and 8 bases lay between the germline ends. CDR1 and CDR2 (germline): SGHVS, FQNEAQ. The full variable domain, completed using reference TRBV7-8 and TRBJ2-1, is GAGVSQSPRYKVAKRGQDVALRCDPISGHVSLFWYQQALGQGPEFLTYFQNEAQLDKSGLPSDRFFAERPEGSVSTLKIQRTQQEDSAVYLCASSLMGSSYNEQFFGPGTRLTVL.